Listed below are T cell receptor beta chains from one sample, sequenced in a study of cytomegalovirus exposure and HLA in healthy donors. Method: immunoSEQ multiplex PCR; TCRdb's copy keeps in-frame clones and lacks some. In the table there are some 200,000 clones, more than 75% of which are singletons. Sequencing used PBMCs. The receptors come from a woman aged 50 to 65 in good health and CMV-seropositive. The CDR3 runs from the conserved cysteine through the conserved F or W.

CASSIQGIAYNEQFF 15 TRBJ2-1 TRBV19
CASSFSFTDTQYF 13 TRBJ2-3 TRBV5-6
CASSLARGMNTEAFF 15 TRBJ1-1 TRBV7-8
CASSFRRGEVGTQYF 15 TRBJ2-3 TRBV5-6
CASSQERGSPLHF 13 TRBJ1-6 TRBV4-1
CASSLQNDGYTF 12 TRBJ1-2 TRBV7-2
CATSRGGGTGNTIYF 15 TRBJ1-3 TRBV15
CASSSTTWQPQHF 13 TRBJ1-5 TRBV6-6
CASSFYDNQETQYF 14 TRBJ2-5 TRBV28
CASSLGRERNEQFF 14 TRBJ2-1 TRBV7-2
CASSPGQVNTGELFF 15 TRBJ2-2 TRBV19
CASSNLQGANTEAFF 15 TRBJ1-1 TRBV6-5
CASSLLWGGAQPQHF 15 TRBJ1-5 TRBV5-5
CASSLVTSGATNTGELFF 18 TRBJ2-2 TRBV5-5
CASSVVGTRSEQFF 14 TRBJ2-1 TRBV9
CASSLGGGQASSGANVLTF 19 TRBJ2-6 TRBV7-9
CSARQGRLHTEAFF 14 TRBJ1-1 TRBV29-1
CAIEGGLGTQYF 12 TRBJ2-5 TRBV11-2
CASSYSLAGGAWEQYF 16 TRBJ2-7 TRBV6-5
CASSELYGGQTNTEAFF 17 TRBJ1-1 TRBV6-1
CASTSTKLGQSSGNTIYF 18 TRBJ1-3 TRBV27
CASSLVRGLSYEQYF 15 TRBJ2-7 TRBV7-9
CASSLAGAAKNIQYF 15 TRBJ2-4 TRBV28
CASSLQGQGTEAFF 14 TRBJ1-1 TRBV6-5
CATGHPGQPNEKLFF 15 TRBJ1-4 TRBV10-3
CASSYSREVGLFF 13 TRBJ1-4 TRBV6-6
CASSPLLTGAGEQYF 15 TRBJ2-7 TRBV6-6
CAWKKIYYNEQFF 13 TRBJ2-1 TRBV30
CASSPQRQGPYEQYF 15 TRBJ2-7 TRBV18
CASSFGQSQETQYF 14 TRBJ2-5 TRBV6-5
CASMGLAGGHIREQYF 16 TRBJ2-7 TRBV21-1
CASSLRASGASYEQYF 16 . TRBV7-3
CASSSYSTAYEQYF 14 TRBJ2-7 TRBV27
CASNQGLAGNNEQFF 15 TRBJ2-1 TRBV7-3
CASSPRTGRLHYGYTF 16 TRBJ1-2 TRBV7-2
CASSQGTGASYEQYF 15 TRBJ2-7 TRBV7-3
CASSAGQMNTGELFF 15 TRBJ2-2 TRBV2
CASSQDLVSGGYNEQFF 17 TRBJ2-1 TRBV4-1
CAWRQSNYGYTF 12 TRBJ1-2 TRBV30
CASSGSIEQFF 11 TRBJ2-1 TRBV2
CASSHGGRETQYF 13 TRBJ2-5 TRBV4-2
CASFPRSGGTPPKAKNIQYF 20 TRBJ2-4 TRBV11-3
CASTKDRSNQPQHF 14 TRBJ1-5 TRBV2
CASGSSGAGELFF 13 TRBJ2-2 TRBV12-5
CASSQDINRGYTEAFF 16 TRBJ1-1 TRBV5-5
CASSLVGGGETQYF 14 TRBJ2-5 TRBV4-2
CASRLQPGQGSSPLHF 16 TRBJ1-6 TRBV5-1
CASSFEGAANEKLFF 15 TRBJ1-4 TRBV5-1
CASSLGGGITEAFF 14 TRBJ1-1 TRBV5-1
CASSFSDTTTDTQYF 15 TRBJ2-3 TRBV5-1
CASSVRAGREAQYF 14 TRBJ2-5 TRBV9
CASSQEPLAGGPYEQYF 17 TRBJ2-7 TRBV4-2